This TCR beta chain was identified in a study of monozygotic twins with inflammatory bowel disease. The study's findings and limits: None of the different T cell subtypes could be distinguished from one another.

Details on this clonotype: Antigen unknown.

UMIs that had a 6-nucleotide sample barcode were put in using template switching. Following a re-call of the 5' RACE reads, TCRdb has one entry per CDR3 protein and lacks DNA. This sample carries about 380,000 distinct CDR3 sequences, with approximately 2.4% going to the ten biggest clones. The CDR3 is made up of 15 amino acids. Germline lookup yields CDR1 LGHNA and CDR2 YSLEER. The origin of this receptor is a human donor with ulcerative colitis or Crohn's disease, or a healthy co-twin of an affected twin (not recorded which). The gene calls are TRBV4-3 and TRBJ1-1; TCRdb picks TRBD1, but there is no DNA to check that call. The specimen was blood. CDR3 loop: CASSPLTGGVTEAFF.